These T cell receptor beta chains were read from a single sample in a study of beta chain features in type 1 diabetes. TCRdb keeps only in-frame clones here, not all; method: immunoSEQ multiplex PCR. The sample records hundreds of thousands of clones, roughly 31% being singletons. What was sequenced was naive CD4+ T cells from blood. Receptor source: a man aged 18 to 30 in good health. Each CDR3 is given with its conserved first and last residue. The order of the fields is D gene, J gene, V gene, clone size, CDR3 protein, CDR3 DNA. A D gene is named only where the DNA matches it firmly. Only part of the rows carry a size: once, few, many, or a class if the clone is expanded.

TRBD2 | TRBJ2-1 | TRBV30 | NA | CAWSVGLAGDTNEQFF | TGTGCCTGGAGTGTAGGATTAGCGGGAGATACAAATGAGCAGTTCTTC
NA | TRBJ2-5 | TRBV15 | NA | CATSRDRQETQYF | TGTGCCACCAGCAGAGACAGGCAAGAGACCCAGTACTTC
NA | TRBJ2-3 | TRBV7-2 | NA | CASSLAGLRTDTQYF | TGTGCCAGCAGCTTAGCAGGCCTCCGTACAGATACGCAGTATTTT
NA | TRBJ2-1 | TRBV29-1 | NA | CSVHNRVGEQFF | TGCAGCGTCCATAACAGGGTCGGTGAGCAGTTCTTC
NA | TRBJ2-1 | TRBV10-3 | NA | CAISEVGKPYNEQFF | TGTGCCATCAGTGAGGTAGGAAAACCTTACAATGAGCAGTTCTTC
TRBD1 | TRBJ2-7 | TRBV5-5 | NA | CASSPGQGFYEQYF | TGTGCCAGCAGCCCAGGACAGGGGTTCTACGAGCAGTACTTC
NA | TRBJ2-3 | TRBV14 | NA | CASSQVRADTQYF | TGTGCCAGCAGCCAAGTAAGGGCCGATACGCAGTATTTT
NA | TRBJ2-5 | TRBV7-9 | NA | CASSLVQGETQYF | TGTGCCAGCAGCTTAGTTCAGGGAGAGACCCAGTACTTC
NA | TRBJ2-2 | TRBV4-3 | NA | CASSQVGGNTGELFF | TGCGCCAGCAGCCAAGTCGGTGGGAACACCGGGGAGCTGTTTTTT
TRBD2 | TRBJ2-5 | TRBV5-1 | NA | CASSLGLAGGETQYF | TGCGCCAGCAGCTTGGGACTAGCGGGAGGAGAGACCCAGTACTTC
TRBD1 | TRBJ2-3 | TRBV18 | NA | CASSPWTGGDTDTQYF | TGTGCCAGCTCACCGTGGACAGGGGGCGACACAGATACGCAGTATTTT
NA | TRBJ2-7 | TRBV10-3 | NA | CAISESVQAYEQYF | TGTGCCATCAGTGAGTCGGTACAGGCCTACGAGCAGTACTTC
NA | TRBJ2-4 | TRBV6-5 | NA | CASRQGLAKNIQYF | TGTGCCAGCAGGCAGGGATTAGCCAAAAACATTCAGTACTTC
TRBD1 | TRBJ2-7 | TRBV7-9 | NA | CASSLGGQDYEQYF | TGTGCCAGCAGCTTAGGGGGACAGGATTACGAGCAGTACTTC
NA | TRBJ2-3 | TRBV4-2 | NA | CASSQGLAASTDTQYF | TGTGCCAGCAGCCAAGGGCTAGCTGCTAGCACAGATACGCAGTATTTT
NA | TRBJ1-4 | TRBV7-2 | NA | CASSLGGTPRKLFF | TGTGCCAGCAGCTTAGGGGGGACACCGAGGAAACTGTTTTTT
TRBD1 | TRBJ2-7 | TRBV6-1 | NA | CASNGQVGYEQYF | TGTGCCAGCAACGGACAGGTTGGCTACGAGCAGTACTTC
NA | TRBJ1-1 | TRBV14 | few | CASSQDDTANTEAFF | TGTGCCAGCAGCCAAGATGATACAGCGAACACTGAAGCTTTCTTT
NA | TRBJ2-5 | TRBV18 | NA | CASSPGETQYF | TGTGCCAGCTCACCTGGTGAGACCCAGTACTTC
NA | TRBJ2-1 | TRBV7-9 | few | CASSVGRGSSYNEQFF | TGTGCCAGCAGTGTCGGACGGGGGAGCTCCTACAATGAGCAGTTCTTC
NA | TRBJ1-2 | TRBV27 | NA | CASSLRENYGYTF | TGTGCCAGCAGTTTAAGAGAGAACTATGGCTACACCTTC
NA | TRBJ2-1 | TRBV30 | few | CAWSRQTVGSYNEQFF | TGTGCCTGGAGCCGTCAGACGGTCGGCTCCTACAATGAGCAGTTCTTC
NA | TRBJ1-2 | TRBV30 | NA | CAWSHNYGYTF | TGTGCCTGGAGTCACAACTATGGCTACACCTTC
NA | TRBJ1-2 | TRBV2 | few | CASSQTVYGYTF | TGTGCCAGCAGTCAAACAGTCTATGGCTACACCTTC
TRBD1 | TRBJ1-1 | TRBV15 | NA | CATSPGTGKAFF | TGTGCCACCAGTCCCGGGACAGGGAAGGCTTTCTTT
TRBD2 | TRBJ2-7 | TRBV29-1 | NA | CSVSSAGDEQYF | TGCAGCGTCTCGTCGGCGGGAGACGAGCAGTACTTC
TRBD1 | TRBJ2-1 | TRBV15 | few | CATSRPGQGYYNEQFF | TGTGCCACCAGCAGGCCGGGACAGGGTTACTACAATGAGCAGTTCTTC
NA | TRBJ2-7 | TRBV7-2 | NA | CASSLVWGERGYF | TGTGCCAGCAGCTTAGTATGGGGTGAGAGGGGGTACTTC
NA | TRBJ2-1 | TRBV9 | NA | CASSPGLRTLTYNEQFF | TGTGCCAGCAGCCCGGGACTCCGAACCCTGACATACAATGAGCAGTTCTTC
TRBD2 | TRBJ2-3 | TRBV4-2 | NA | CASSQDLWRELSSTDTQYF | TGTGCCAGCAGCCAAGATCTTTGGCGGGAGTTATCTAGCACAGATACGCAGTATTTT
NA | TRBJ2-7 | TRBV5-1 | NA | CASSLAGPYEQYF | TGCGCCAGCAGCTTGGCGGGCCCTTACGAGCAGTACTTC
NA | TRBJ2-1 | TRBV15 | few | CATSRGSRNEQFF | TGTGCCACCAGCAGAGGGTCGAGGAATGAGCAGTTCTTC
NA | TRBJ1-1 | TRBV30 | few | CAWSPGRLNTEAFF | TGTGCCTGGAGTCCCGGACGGTTGAACACTGAAGCTTTCTTT
TRBD2 | TRBJ2-1 | TRBV7-3 | few | CASSYLAGNEQFF | TGTGCCAGCAGCTATTTAGCGGGGAATGAGCAGTTCTTC
NA | TRBJ1-2 | TRBV30 | NA | CAWSAGATQGYTF | TGTGCCTGGAGTGCAGGGGCCACTCAAGGCTACACCTTC
TRBD2 | TRBJ2-7 | TRBV9 | few | CASSALPAGGHEQYF | TGTGCCAGCAGCGCCCTTCCAGCGGGAGGGCACGAGCAGTACTTC
NA | TRBJ1-5 | TRBV30 | NA | CAWSRTGSNQPQHF | TGTGCCTGGAGCCGTACAGGGAGCAATCAGCCCCAGCATTTT
NA | TRBJ2-3 | TRBV23-1 | few | CASSQTPAEHTQYF | TGCGCCAGCAGTCAAACCCCAGCGGAGCATACGCAGTATTTT
NA | TRBJ2-4 | TRBV6-5 | NA | CASRGAGNIQYF | TGTGCCAGCAGAGGGGCTGGTAACATTCAGTACTTC
NA | TRBJ2-5 | TRBV29-1 | few | CSVERVRETQYF | TGCAGCGTTGAGAGGGTTCGGGAGACCCAGTACTTC
NA | TRBJ2-5 | TRBV5-1 | NA | CASSEGPSSQETQYF | TGCGCCAGCAGCGAGGGACCGTCTTCCCAAGAGACCCAGTACTTC
NA | TRBJ2-7 | TRBV7-9 | NA | CASSLVVLGSGYEQYF | TGTGCCAGCAGCTTGGTGGTTTTGGGTTCGGGCTACGAGCAGTACTTC
TRBD1 | TRBJ2-7 | TRBV30 | NA | CAWSADRGYEQYF | TGTGCCTGGAGTGCAGACAGGGGATACGAGCAGTACTTC
NA | TRBJ2-5 | TRBV7-8 | NA | CASSLQGSKETQYF | TGTGCCAGCAGCTTACAAGGGTCGAAAGAGACCCAGTACTTC
TRBD1 | TRBJ2-7 | TRBV25-1 | NA | CASSVNRDRGSREQYF | TGTGCCAGCAGTGTAAACCGGGACAGAGGATCTCGAGAGCAGTACTTC
NA | TRBJ2-2 | TRBV7-9 | NA | CASSLGGQGSTGELFF | TGTGCCAGCAGCTTAGGAGGTCAGGGAAGCACCGGGGAGCTGTTTTTT
NA | TRBJ2-1 | TRBV10-3 | few | CAISAAGRSYNEQFF | TGTGCCATCAGTGCGGCGGGCCGCTCCTACAATGAGCAGTTCTTC
NA | TRBJ2-4 | TRBV6-5 | NA | CASSSRGNIQYF | TGTGCCAGCAGTTCAAGAGGAAACATTCAGTACTTC
TRBD2 | TRBJ2-7 | TRBV7-2 | NA | CASSFPSGLTVSEQYF | TGTGCCAGCAGCTTCCCTAGCGGCCTTACGGTTTCGGAGCAGTACTTC
NA | TRBJ2-6 | TRBV29-1 | many | CSVEGDSGANVLTF | TGCAGCGTTGAAGGCGACTCTGGGGCCAACGTCCTGACTTTC
TRBD1 | TRBJ2-2 | TRBV28 | NA | CASRPGGSAGELFF | TGTGCCAGCAGGCCAGGGGGCAGCGCCGGGGAGCTGTTTTTT
NA | TRBJ2-7 | TRBV29-1 | NA | CSVVTGNSYEQYF | TGCAGCGTGGTAACCGGGAACTCCTACGAGCAGTACTTC
TRBD2 | TRBJ2-1 | TRBV7-9 | NA | CACSGTSYNEQFF | TGTGCCTGTAGCGGGACCTCCTACAATGAGCAGTTCTTC
NA | TRBJ2-4 | TRBV5-1 | NA | CASSETTNVNIQYF | TGCGCCAGCAGCGAGACAACAAATGTAAACATTCAGTACTTC
NA | TRBJ1-2 | TRBV30 | NA | CAWSSGGYGYTF | TGTGCCTGGAGTTCCGGGGGCTATGGCTACACCTTC
NA | TRBJ2-3 | TRBV2 | few | CASSEDLDTQYF | TGTGCCAGCAGTGAGGATCTAGATACGCAGTATTTT
NA | TRBJ1-2 | TRBV29-1 | NA | CSVVQPSSGYYGYTF | TGCAGCGTCGTACAACCCTCGTCGGGGTACTATGGCTACACCTTC
TRBD2 | TRBJ2-3 | TRBV29-1 | few | CSVSPSGNTDTQYF | TGCAGCGTTTCGCCTAGCGGGAATACAGATACGCAGTATTTT
TRBD1 | TRBJ2-7 | TRBV30 | NA | CASQGAPYEQYF | TGTGCCTCACAGGGGGCCCCCTACGAGCAGTACTTC